This T cell receptor (beta chain) derives from a study of blood T cells in healthy people across ages. Together with a sample-barcoded 5' primer, a J-beta primer mix was included in a second PCR lasting roughly 6 to 12 cycles. Each CDR3 protein is one row after TCRdb ran MiXCR on the 5' RACE reads. In the table there are more than 550,000 distinct CDR3 sequences, about 20% of which are singletons. The V segment lost 6 bases and the J segment 2 bases; nucleotides outside the gene matches: 9. Germline loops: CDR1 MDHEN, CDR2 SYDVKM. The CDR3 consists of 15 residues. The sequenced sample consisted of blood. The V call is TRBV28, the J call TRBJ2-5; 7 bases agree with TRBD1. The sequence derives from a man in his 70s in good health. Written as DNA, the CDR3 is TGTGCCAGCAGACCTAGGCCGGACAGGCAAGAGACCCAGTACTTC. It specifies CASRPRPDRQETQYF.